Following are 2 T cell receptor beta chains from one sample sequenced in a study of blood T cell repertoires in COVID-19. Profiling relied on immunoSEQ multiplex PCR, and the TCRdb table lists in-frame clones only, not all of them. The sample lists about 310,000 clones, about nine tenths occurring once. Sequencing was carried out using PBMCs or T cells enriched from blood (not recorded which). These receptor sequences come from a woman in her thirties or forties who had recovered from COVID-19.

CDR3 loop: CASSLDQPGNQPQHF. CDR3 coding DNA: TGTGCCAGCAGCTTAGATCAACCAGGGAATCAGCCCCAGCATTTT. The V gene is TRBV11-2, the J gene TRBJ1-5; possible D gene TRBD1, 5 bases. There are 15 residues in the CDR3. Per germline, CDR1 SGHAT and CDR2 FQNNGV. V shed 0 bases and J shed 4 bases, with 10 bases lying between them.

This sequence joins TRBV2 and TRBJ2-2; 8 bases agree with TRBD2. V was clipped by 7 bases and J by 4 bases; unmatched bases: 8. Germline assignment: CDR1 SNHLY and CDR2 FYNNEI. The CDR3 totals 15 residues. CDR3 DNA sequence: TGTGCCAGCACCACGGGGGGGCAAGGCACCGGGGAGCTGTTTTTT. Translating gives CASTTGGQGTGELFF.